Listed below are T cell receptor beta chains from one sample, sequenced in a study of low-dose radiotherapy and immunotherapy resistance in tumors. One entry per CDR3 protein results from TCRdb running MiXCR on the reads. The sample contains about 91,000 distinct CDR3 sequences, 20% to 25% of which appear only once. The starting material was PBMCs, obtained after low-dose radiotherapy plus immunotherapy. The receptors derive from a female donor with ovarian cancer. Both conserved end residues are part of each CDR3. The order of the fields is J gene, clone size, D gene, V gene, CDR3 protein, CDR3 DNA. The D gene is left open where the match is weak. Clone size is stated in some rows and not others, as once, few, many or a class when expanded.

J gene: TRBJ2-2; clone size: many; D gene: -; V gene: TRBV5-5; CDR3 protein: CASSFRGGEVGTGELFF; CDR3 DNA: TGTGCCAGCAGCTTTCGGGGTGGGGAAGTAGGCACCGGGGAGCTGTTTTTT
J gene: TRBJ2-3; clone size: many; D gene: TRBD2; V gene: TRBV20-1; CDR3 protein: CSARLGGGASDTQYF; CDR3 DNA: TGCAGTGCTAGACTGGGCGGGGGGGCGTCAGATACGCAGTATTTT
J gene: TRBJ1-2; clone size: many; D gene: -; V gene: TRBV5-1; CDR3 protein: CASSHGQLDGYTF; CDR3 DNA: TGCGCCAGCAGCCATGGACAGCTCGATGGCTACACCTTC
J gene: TRBJ2-7; clone size: -; D gene: TRBD2; V gene: TRBV9; CDR3 protein: CASSGWTSYEQYF; CDR3 DNA: TGTGCCAGCAGCGGATGGACTAGCTACGAGCAGTACTTC
J gene: TRBJ2-7; clone size: many; D gene: TRBD2; V gene: TRBV14; CDR3 protein: CASSQLAGPYEQYF; CDR3 DNA: TGTGCCAGCAGCCAACTAGCGGGGCCCTACGAGCAGTACTTC
J gene: TRBJ1-2; clone size: -; D gene: -; V gene: TRBV12-3/TRBV12-4; CDR3 protein: CASSSDSVYGYTF; CDR3 DNA: TGTGCCAGCAGTTCAGACTCAGTCTATGGCTACACCTTC
J gene: TRBJ1-1; clone size: many; D gene: -; V gene: TRBV28; CDR3 protein: CASSLLSGNTEAFF; CDR3 DNA: TGTGCCAGCAGTTTACTTTCCGGGAACACTGAAGCTTTCTTT
J gene: TRBJ1-1; clone size: many; D gene: TRBD1; V gene: TRBV18; CDR3 protein: CASSSAGGLRNTEAFF; CDR3 DNA: TGTGCCAGCTCATCAGCAGGGGGGCTCAGAAACACTGAAGCTTTCTTT
J gene: TRBJ2-1; clone size: -; D gene: TRBD2; V gene: TRBV12-3/TRBV12-4; CDR3 protein: CASSPPGLAANEQFF; CDR3 DNA: TGTGCCAGCAGTCCCCCCGGACTAGCGGCCAATGAGCAGTTCTTC
J gene: TRBJ2-7; clone size: many; D gene: -; V gene: TRBV10-1; CDR3 protein: CASSVSGLAYEQYF; CDR3 DNA: TGCGCCAGCAGTGTATCAGGGTTGGCCTACGAGCAGTACTTC
J gene: TRBJ1-1; clone size: many; D gene: -; V gene: TRBV12-3/TRBV12-4; CDR3 protein: CASSQKQGTEAFF; CDR3 DNA: TGTGCCAGCAGTCAAAAGCAGGGGACTGAAGCTTTCTTT
J gene: TRBJ2-2; clone size: many; D gene: -; V gene: TRBV3-1; CDR3 protein: CASRRDENTGELFF; CDR3 DNA: TGTGCCAGCAGGCGTGACGAGAACACCGGGGAGCTGTTTTTT
J gene: TRBJ1-5; clone size: many; D gene: -; V gene: TRBV28; CDR3 protein: CASSPQQGSNQPQHF; CDR3 DNA: TGTGCCAGCAGTCCCCAACAGGGCAGCAATCAGCCCCAGCATTTT
J gene: TRBJ2-1; clone size: many; D gene: TRBD2; V gene: TRBV5-1; CDR3 protein: CASSLMGTSGSYNEQFF; CDR3 DNA: TGCGCCAGCAGCTTGATGGGCACTAGCGGTTCCTACAATGAGCAGTTCTTC
J gene: TRBJ2-7; clone size: many; D gene: -; V gene: TRBV29-1; CDR3 protein: CSVGGQVQRFVYEQYF; CDR3 DNA: TGCAGCGTTGGGGGGCAGGTCCAAAGATTCGTCTACGAGCAGTACTTC
J gene: TRBJ2-1; clone size: -; D gene: -; V gene: TRBV28; CDR3 protein: CASSLWGNEQFF; CDR3 DNA: TGTGCCAGCAGTTTGTGGGGCAATGAGCAGTTCTTC
J gene: TRBJ2-3; clone size: many; D gene: -; V gene: TRBV5-1; CDR3 protein: CASSSRGTDTQYF; CDR3 DNA: TGCGCCAGCAGCTCCCGGGGCACAGATACGCAGTATTTT
J gene: TRBJ2-1; clone size: many; D gene: TRBD2; V gene: TRBV28; CDR3 protein: CASSSPIQYITSGSPNEQFF; CDR3 DNA: TGTGCCAGCAGTTCCCCTATCCAATACATAACTAGCGGGAGCCCCAATGAGCAGTTCTTC
J gene: TRBJ2-1; clone size: many; D gene: -; V gene: TRBV4-2; CDR3 protein: CASSLSRVGPAGEQFF; CDR3 DNA: TGTGCCAGCAGCTTATCTAGAGTAGGCCCCGCGGGTGAGCAGTTCTTC
J gene: TRBJ2-3; clone size: many; D gene: -; V gene: TRBV20-1; CDR3 protein: CSARRDHRTQYF; CDR3 DNA: TGCAGTGCGCGACGGGACCACCGAACGCAGTATTTT